The 22 T cell receptor beta chains below were found in one sample sequenced in a study of beta chain features in type 1 diabetes. Reverse transcription of all isolated RNA meant that expressed TCRB transcripts were sequenced. Here immunoSEQ multiplex PCR was the method, and the copy in TCRdb shows in-frame clones only, minus some. Among 250,000 to 350,000 clones, 14% were seen once, and the ten largest hold around 7%. The specimen was central memory CD4+ T cells from blood. The receptors stem from a man younger than 45 in good health.

The genes are TRBV12-5 and TRBJ2-3; no clear D gene. The CDR3 contains 12 residues. The V gene lost 5 bases and the J gene lost 3 bases, with 6 bases spanning the gap. Per the germline V gene, CDR1 is LGHNT and CDR2 is FRNRAP. The CDR3 protein is CASGQKTDTQYF. The CDR3 coding sequence is TGTGCTAGTGGTCAAAAAACAGATACGCAGTATTTT.

Ten or more counts support this clone. The chain has TRBV9 and TRBJ2-3, with unresolved D. This CDR3 contains 13 residues. V lost 0 bases and J 10 bases, leaving 12 bases between the germline ends. Germline V lookup: CDR1 SGDLS, CDR2 YYNGEE. The CDR3 DNA reads as TGTGCCAGCAGCGTAGCTGACGCGGAGCCGCAGTATTTT. Its protein product is CASSVADAEPQYF.

The genes are TRBV18 and TRBJ2-5, with unresolved D. Trimming stripped 5 bases from V and 0 bases from J, with 7 bases between. The CDR3 loop spans 13 amino acids. From germline, CDR1 is KGHSH and CDR2 LQKENI. Written as DNA, the CDR3 is TGTGCCAGCTCATTTCATTACCAAGAGACCCAGTACTTC. Its protein is CASSFHYQETQYF.

This clone was detected a few times. This chain joins TRBV4-3 and TRBJ1-1; D remains unclear. The CDR3 is 14 residues long. The germline gives CDR1 LGHNA, CDR2 YSLEER. Trimming took 0 bases from V and 3 from J, leaving 8 bases between them. CDR3 loop: CASSQEKGYTEAFF. The CDR3 coding sequence is TGCGCCAGCAGCCAAGAGAAGGGTTACACTGAAGCTTTCTTT.

This clone was recorded a few times. This chain connects TRBV7-2 to TRBJ2-3, with D perhaps TRBD2 (6 bases). The germline V and J ends were trimmed by 4 bases and 2 bases, with 13 bases remaining between them. The CDR3 runs to 15 residues. CDR1 is SGHTA, CDR2 FQGNSA, per germline. CDR3 amino acids: CASSSNGLSTDTQYF. The CDR3 coding sequence is TGTGCCAGCAGCTCCAACGGACTATCCACAGATACGCAGTATTTT.

This clone appeared a few times. The same CDR3 is also encoded by other DNA sequences in this sample. V usage is TRBV7-3 and J usage is TRBJ1-1, with D hard to call. CDR1 and CDR2 from the germline V gene are SGHTA and FQGTGA. This CDR3 has 13 residues. With 5 bases removed from V and 2 bases from J, the gap between germline ends came to 9 bases. CDR3 coding DNA: TGTGCCAGCAGCCTTGACCGAAACACTGAAGCTTTCTTT. It translates to CASSLDRNTEAFF.

J is TRBJ1-2 and V is TRBV6-5; the D is unclear. CDR1 and CDR2 from the germline V gene are MNHEY and SVGAGI. Trimming took 6 bases from V and 8 from J, leaving 13 bases between them. The CDR3 is made up of 12 amino acids. The CDR3 sequence: CASSQARSGYTF. The CDR3 nucleotides are TGTGCCAGCAGCCAAGCTCGATCGGGCTACACCTTC.

The chain recombines TRBV5-8 with TRBJ1-2, with D perhaps matching TRBD1 (5 bases). The V end was cut by 4 bases, the J end by 4 bases, with 14 bases between. The length of the CDR3 is 14 residues. Germline V gene sequence: CDR1 SGHTS, CDR2 YDEGEE. CDR3 bases: TGTGCCAGCAGCCTGGACATACGTGGCTATGGCTACACCTTC. It encodes CASSLDIRGYGYTF.

The chain links TRBV9 to TRBJ2-1, with 7 nucleotides matching TRBD2. The V segment lost 0 bases and the J segment 4 bases; nucleotides outside the gene matches: 7. This CDR3 contains 16 residues. The germline V gene encodes CDR1 SGDLS and CDR2 YYNGEE. The CDR3 DNA sequence: TGTGCCAGCAGCGTAGTAGGGGAGGGGCTATACAATGAGCAGTTCTTC. Encoded protein: CASSVVGEGLYNEQFF.

This chain joins TRBV7-9 and TRBJ2-3; the match to TRBD2 covers 10 bases. The CDR3 sequence is 15 residues long. J was trimmed by 1 base and V by 3 bases; bases with no gene match: 1. Germline CDR1 reads SEHNR; CDR2 reads FQNEAQ (reference sequence). CDR3 in amino acids: CASSFGLAGTDTQYF. CDR3 DNA: TGTGCCAGCAGCTTCGGACTAGCGGGCACAGATACGCAGTATTTT.

This clone was seen ten or more times. The chain joins TRBV5-1 to TRBJ2-5, with D perhaps matching TRBD1 or TRBD2 (5 bases each). Germline V gene lookup returns CDR1 SGHRS and CDR2 YFSETQ. This CDR3 is built from 14 residues. With 3 bases removed from V and 2 bases from J, the gap between germline ends came to 11 bases. The CDR3 nucleotides are TGCGCCAGCAGCTGGGATGGGGGTCAAGAGACCCAGTACTTC. Translation gives CASSWDGGQETQYF. Variable domain in full (rest from reference TRBV5-1 and TRBJ2-5): KAGVTQTPRYLIKTRGQQVTLSCSPISGHRSVSWYQQTPGQGLQFLFEYFSETQRNKGNFPGRFSGRQFSNSRSEMNVSTLELGDSALYLCASSWDGGQETQYFGPGTRLLVL.

The V and J genes are TRBV5-4 and TRBJ2-5, with 7 bases that match TRBD2. The V and J ends lost 2 bases and 4 bases, in that order; junction bases with no gene match: 8. Looked up from germline, CDR1 is SGHNT and CDR2 is YYREEE (reference sequence). The CDR3 has 15 residues. CDR3 sequence (DNA): TGTGCCAGCAGCTTAGTAGGCGGGAGACGAGAGACCCAGTACTTC. Its translation is CASSLVGGRRETQYF.

Remarks on this clone: The identical CDR3 is also encoded by other nucleotide sequences in the sample. The V call is TRBV4-3, the J call TRBJ2-2; no clear D gene. Trimming removed 1 base at V and 6 bases at J, with 3 bases between. The CDR3 is made up of 12 amino acids. Germline-derived CDR1 and CDR2 are LGHNA and YSLEER. CDR3 DNA sequence: TGCGCCAGCAGCCAAGGCCCCGGGGAGCTGTTTTTT. Protein product: CASSQGPGELFF.

The rearrangement joins TRBV6-1 to TRBJ1-5; D is uncertain. Trimming removed 2 bases at V and 7 bases at J, with 9 bases between. The CDR3 is 13 amino acids. The germline V gene has CDR1 MNHNS and CDR2 SASEGT. The CDR3 is CASSENAKQPQHF. For the CDR3, the DNA is TGTGCCAGCAGTGAAAATGCGAAACAGCCCCAGCATTTT.

This clone has just a few counts. The V call is TRBV7-2, the J call TRBJ2-7; D is uncertain. Deletions cut 0 bases from V and 6 bases from J, with 9 bases between. This CDR3 is 13 amino acids long. CDR1 is SGHTA, CDR2 FQGNSA, per germline. This CDR3 reads CASSLAGRGEQYF. CDR3 in DNA: TGTGCCAGCAGCTTAGCAGGGCGAGGCGAGCAGTACTTC.

This clone turned up a few times. The chain has TRBV23-1 and TRBJ2-3, with no clear D. TRBV23-1 is an ORF for which the function is uncertain. Trimming shortened V by 8 bases and J by 4 bases, and 16 bases separated the two germline ends. This CDR3 spans 14 amino acids. CDR3 DNA sequence: TGCGCCAGCCCCCCGGATTTAGGCTCAGATACGCAGTATTTT. It encodes CASPPDLGSDTQYF.

There are a few counts of this clone. The CDR3 DNA reads as TGTGCCAGCAGCCACCGAGTAGCTGTGGATACGCAGTATTTT. This gives the protein CASSHRVAVDTQYF. J is TRBJ2-3 and V is TRBV25-1, with D uncertain. The CDR3 spans 14 residues. V shed 6 bases and J shed 6 bases, with 16 bases lying between them. The germline gives CDR1 MGHDK, CDR2 SYGVNS.

There are a few counts of this clone. This chain connects TRBV7-2 to TRBJ2-4, with TRBD2 identical over 8 bases. Germline CDR1 SGHTA, CDR2 FQGNSA. Trimming at V came to 5 bases and at J to 0 bases, leaving 15 bases not matched to a gene. This CDR3 has 19 residues. CDR3 coding DNA: TGTGCCAGCAGCGACGAGGGAGCGGGGGTGATAATAGCCAAAAACATTCAGTACTTC. Encoded protein: CASSDEGAGVIIAKNIQYF. Full variable domain (missing parts from reference TRBV7-2 and TRBJ2-4): GAGVSQSPSNKVTEKGKDVELRCDPISGHTALYWYRQSLGQGLEFLIYFQGNSAPDKSGLPSDRFSAERTGGSVSTLTIQRTQQEDSAVYLCASSDEGAGVIIAKNIQYFGAGTRLSVL.

This clone came up a few times. The chain combines TRBV2 with TRBJ1-5, with D hard to call. The CDR3 is made up of 14 amino acids. V lost 7 bases, J lost 0 bases, and 10 bases lay in between. Germline assignment: CDR1 SNHLY and CDR2 FYNNEI. The CDR3 is CASMMPNSNQPQHF. DNA for the CDR3: TGTGCCAGCATGATGCCTAATAGCAATCAGCCCCAGCATTTT.

The V gene is TRBV6-1, the J gene TRBJ2-7; a possible D gene is TRBD2 (5 bases). CDR3 length: 11 amino acids. Trimming shortened V by 6 bases and J by 7 bases, and 10 bases separated the two germline ends. Looked up from germline, CDR1 is MNHNS and CDR2 is SASEGT. The CDR3 nucleotides are TGTGCCAGCAGCGGGAATTTTGAGCAGTACTTC. Its translation is CASSGNFEQYF.

This clone was seen a handful of times. The chain has TRBV7-3 and TRBJ2-7; perhaps TRBD1 as D (6 bases). The length of the CDR3 is 12 residues. Germline V lookup: CDR1 SGHTA, CDR2 FQGTGA. CDR3 coding DNA: TGTGCCAGCAGCATAACGGACAGTGAGCAGTACGTC. Translating it yields CASSITDSEQYV.

The sample holds many counts of this clone. The V call is TRBV6-6, the J call TRBJ1-2, with D unresolved. CDR3 size: 13 residues. CDR1 MNHNY and CDR2 SVGAGI come from the germline V gene (reference sequence). Trimming pared 6 bases from V and 5 bases from J, leaving 13 bases between. This CDR3 reads CASSQAPEYGYTF. For the CDR3, the DNA is TGTGCCAGCAGCCAGGCGCCAGAATATGGCTACACCTTC.